Following are 4 T cell receptor beta chains from one sample sequenced in a study of beta chain features in type 1 diabetes. Reverse transcription of all isolated RNA meant that expressed TCRB transcripts were sequenced. The table came from immunoSEQ multiplex PCR; TCRdb's copy has only in-frame clones and leaves some out. The table lists some 640,000 clones, over 12% of them singletons. The antigens these receptors bind are not known. General study findings and limits: Moderate yet significant TCRB CDR3 shortening was seen in Type 1 diabetes patients in all four CD4+ subsets.

The specimen sequenced was naive CD4+ T cells from blood. Receptors originate from a man in his late teens or twenties with type 1 diabetes.

Only a few counts were recorded for this clone. This chain joins TRBV29-1 and TRBJ2-5, with D tentatively TRBD1 (5 bases). Germline CDR1 SQVTM, CDR2 ANQGSEA. The CDR3 sequence is 14 residues long. V lost 2 bases and J lost 4, with 14 bases in between. This chain's CDR3 is CSVELQGRAETQYF. The CDR3 DNA reads TGCAGCGTTGAATTGCAGGGTCGGGCAGAGACCCAGTACTTC.

This clone came up a few times. The rearrangement links TRBV6-5 to TRBJ2-5; possibly TRBD1 for D (5 bases). The CDR3 is 14 residues long. V was shortened by 5 bases and J by 5 bases, with 15 bases between the two germline ends. CDR1 and CDR2 from the germline V gene are MNHEY and SVGAGI. The CDR3 region has the DNA TGTGCCAGCAGTGGCGTTGGGGCAGGGGAGACCCAGTACTTC. Translated: CASSGVGAGETQYF.

CDR3 sequence (DNA): TGTGCCAGCAGCTTGGCGGCTCAAGAGACCCAGTACTTC. Its protein product is CASSLAAQETQYF. The chain has TRBV5-4 and TRBJ2-5; no clear D gene. Trimming shortened V by 0 bases and J by 2 bases, and 5 bases separated the two germline ends. Germline V CDR1 and CDR2: SGHNT, YYREEE (reference sequence). This CDR3 has 13 amino acids.

This clone was seen a few times. The chain combines TRBV4-3 with TRBJ1-5; D might be TRBD1 (5 bases). From germline, CDR1 is LGHNA and CDR2 YSLEER. V was clipped by 1 base and J by 6 bases, with 10 bases between them. The CDR3 consists of 14 residues. CDR3 region: CASSQGQRVQPQHF. The CDR3 DNA is TGCGCCAGCAGCCAAGGACAGCGGGTTCAGCCCCAGCATTTT.